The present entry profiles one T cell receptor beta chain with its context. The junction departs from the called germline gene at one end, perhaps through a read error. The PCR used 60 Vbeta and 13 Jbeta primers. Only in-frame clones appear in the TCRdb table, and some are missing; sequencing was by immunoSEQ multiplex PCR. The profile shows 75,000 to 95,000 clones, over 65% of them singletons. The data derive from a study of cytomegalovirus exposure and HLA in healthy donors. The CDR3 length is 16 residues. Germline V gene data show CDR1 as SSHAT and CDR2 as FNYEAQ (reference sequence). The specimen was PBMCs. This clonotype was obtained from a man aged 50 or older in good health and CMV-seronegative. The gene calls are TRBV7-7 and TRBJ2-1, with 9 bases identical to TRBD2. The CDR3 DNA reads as TGTGCTAGCAGCTTAGTGGGCGGGGGGGCCGGTGATGAGCAGTTCTTC. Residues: CASSLVGGGAGDEQFF.